These T cell receptor beta chains were read from a single sample in a study of blood T cell repertoires in COVID-19. Clones were read by immunoSEQ multiplex PCR, and TCRdb kept only the in-frame ones, dropping some. Of about 75,000 clones listed, roughly 90% are singletons. Source material: peripheral blood. Receptors were obtained from a human donor in a cohort sampled during active COVID-19. CDR3s include the opening cysteine and the closing phenylalanine or tryptophan. A D gene is named only where the DNA matches it firmly. Rows may omit the clone size; those that give it use once, few, many or a size class.

clone size | D gene | J gene | V gene | CDR3 DNA | CDR3 protein
once | . | TRBJ2-7 | TRBV5-4 | TGTGCCAGCAGCTTGGATATGGGGAGCTCCTACGAGCAGTACTTC | CASSLDMGSSYEQYF
. | TRBD1 | TRBJ1-1 | TRBV27 | TGTGCCAGCAGTTTACAGACAGGGGGTGACACTGAAGCTTTCTTT | CASSLQTGGDTEAFF
. | . | TRBJ2-1 | TRBV6-5 | TGTGCCAGCAGTTTCCCGGGGAATGAGCAGTTCTTC | CASSFPGNEQFF
. | . | TRBJ1-2 | TRBV6-1 | TGTGCCAGCAGTGAAGAATCCAGGGTGGGCGGCTACACCTTC | CASSEESRVGGYTF
. | TRBD2 | TRBJ2-5 | TRBV5-1 | TGCGCCAGCAGCTTTGGGCGGGGGGAAAAAGAGACCCAGTACTTC | CASSFGRGEKETQYF
. | TRBD1 | TRBJ1-4 | TRBV4-3 | TGCGCCAGCAGCTACCAGAGACAGGGGGCGGAAGAAAAACTGTTTTTT | CASSYQRQGAEEKLFF
. | TRBD1 | TRBJ1-2 | TRBV4-3 | TGCGCCAGCAGCCAAGACAGGGGGTACTATGGCTACACCTTC | CASSQDRGYYGYTF
. | . | TRBJ1-3 | TRBV5-4 | TGTGCCAGCAGTTTAGAGGAACCTGGAAACACCATATATTTT | CASSLEEPGNTIYF
. | . | TRBJ1-2 | TRBV25-1 | TGTGCCAGCAGTGAATCCAACAGGGCGGTTCTCTTC | CASSESNRAVLF
. | TRBD1 | TRBJ2-5 | TRBV5-1 | TGCGCCAGCAGCTTGGTGGGACAGCCTCAAGAGACCCAGTACTTC | CASSLVGQPQETQYF
. | TRBD2 | TRBJ2-3 | TRBV28 | TGTGCCAGCAGCCTCCTCGGGACTAACACAGATACGCAGTATTTT | CASSLLGTNTDTQYF
. | TRBD1 | TRBJ1-4 | TRBV5-4 | TGTGCCAGCAGCATCGGACAGGGAACTAATGAAAAACTGTTTTTT | CASSIGQGTNEKLFF
. | . | TRBJ1-6 | TRBV7-2 | TGTGCCAGCAGCGGGGGTGGGGGGATGAAGTCACCCCTCCACTTT | CASSGGGGMKSPLHF
. | . | TRBJ2-3 | TRBV19 | TGTGCCAGTAGTTTCTCGGATACGCAGTATTTT | CASSFSDTQYF
once | TRBD2 | TRBJ2-1 | TRBV4-1 | TGCGCCAGCAGCCCGAGGGCGGGGGGGACCAATGAGCAGTTCTTC | CASSPRAGGTNEQFF
. | TRBD2 | TRBJ2-7 | TRBV28 | TGTGCCAGCAGTTCAGGGACTAGCGGTGCCTACGAGCAGTACTTC | CASSSGTSGAYEQYF
. | TRBD1 | TRBJ2-7 | TRBV10-1 | TGCGCCAGCAGTGACCCTGGGACAGCCGACTACGAGCAGTACTTC | CASSDPGTADYEQYF
. | . | TRBJ2-3 | TRBV7-2 | TGTGCCAGCAGCTCCGACCCACTAGTGGCAGATACGCAGTATTTT | CASSSDPLVADTQYF
. | TRBD1 | TRBJ1-4 | TRBV6-2/TRBV6-3 | TGTGCCAGCAGCAGAGGACAGGGGGCGGCGGAAAAACTGTTTTTT | CASSRGQGAAEKLFF
. | . | TRBJ1-5 | TRBV10-1 | TGCGCCAGTCCAACCGACAGGTTCACTGGGGGCAATCAGCCCCAGCATTTT | CASPTDRFTGGNQPQHF
once | . | TRBJ2-5 | TRBV5-1 | TGCGCCAGCAGCTTGGCCGGAGAGACCCAGTACTTC | CASSLAGETQYF
. | TRBD2 | TRBJ2-2 | TRBV7-2 | TGTGCCAGCAGCTTAGCACTAGCGGGAGTGGCCGGGGAGCTGTTTTTT | CASSLALAGVAGELFF
. | TRBD2 | TRBJ2-5 | TRBV29-1 | TGCAGCGTTGCTGGAGGACTAGCGGGAGGTACCTCCCAAGAGACCCAGTACTTC | CSVAGGLAGGTSQETQYF
. | . | TRBJ2-1 | TRBV7-9 | TGTGCCAGCAGCCTTCAAGGGGGGGGCAAAACGAATGAGCAGTTCTTC | CASSLQGGGKTNEQFF
. | . | TRBJ1-2 | TRBV29-1 | TGCAGCGTTGAATTGGGGGCTTCAATGACTAACTATGGCTACACCTTC | CSVELGASMTNYGYTF
once | TRBD2 | TRBJ2-3 | TRBV19 | TGTGCCAGTAGTATAACTAGCGGGGGCACAGATACGCAGTATTTT | CASSITSGGTDTQYF
. | TRBD2 | TRBJ2-3 | TRBV6-5 | TGTGCCAGCAGGGGACTAGCGGGCACAGATACGCAGTATTTT | CASRGLAGTDTQYF
. | TRBD2 | TRBJ2-7 | TRBV28 | TGTGCCAGCAGTTTTTACTTAGCGGGGAGTTCCTACGAGCAGTACTTC | CASSFYLAGSSYEQYF
. | . | TRBJ2-2 | TRBV5-1 | TGCGCCAGCAGCTTGGAAGGGGATTGGGGTCGCAACACCGGGGAGCTGTTTTTT | CASSLEGDWGRNTGELFF
. | TRBD1 | TRBJ2-5 | TRBV7-2 | TGTGCCAGCAGCATGACAGGGGCAGAGACCCAGTACTTC | CASSMTGAETQYF
. | TRBD2 | TRBJ2-7 | TRBV9 | TGTGCCAGCAGCGTAGGTGCACTAGCGAGGTACGAGCAGTACTTC | CASSVGALARYEQYF
. | . | TRBJ1-5 | TRBV6-1 | TGTGCCAGCAGTGAGGGGGCGGTATCAAATCAGCCCCAGCATTTT | CASSEGAVSNQPQHF
. | . | TRBJ2-3 | TRBV30 | TGTGCCTGGAGTAACGGAGGCACAGATACGCAGTATTTT | CAWSNGGTDTQYF
. | . | TRBJ1-5 | TRBV9 | TGTGCCAGCAGCGTAGATAACAGTAATCAGCCCCAGCATTTT | CASSVDNSNQPQHF
once | TRBD1 | TRBJ1-6 | TRBV6-5 | TGTGCCAGCAAAGAGGGACAGGGGTATAATTCACCCCTCCACTTT | CASKEGQGYNSPLHF
. | TRBD2 | TRBJ2-1 | TRBV12-5 | TGTGCTAGTGGTGCACCGGGACTAGCCTCAAACAATGAGCAGTTCTTC | CASGAPGLASNNEQFF
. | TRBD2 | TRBJ2-2 | TRBV7-8 | TGTGCCAGCAGCTTCGGGACTAGCGGGCCGACCGGGGAGCTGTTTTTT | CASSFGTSGPTGELFF
. | TRBD1 | TRBJ2-1 | TRBV19 | TGTGCCAGTAGCACAGGGGGGTCCTACAATGAGCAGTTCTTC | CASSTGGSYNEQFF
. | . | TRBJ2-5 | TRBV25-1 | TGTGCCAGCAGTGGCCATTGGGGGGGCAAACAAGAGACCCAGTACTTC | CASSGHWGGKQETQYF
. | . | TRBJ1-3 | TRBV12-3/TRBV12-4 | TGTGCCAGCAGTTTACTCCCTGGAAACACCATATATTTT | CASSLLPGNTIYF
. | . | TRBJ2-5 | TRBV7-3 | TGTGCCAGCAGCTTAGGCTCCGGCAGGGAGGAAGAGACCCAGTACTTC | CASSLGSGREEETQYF
few | TRBD2 | TRBJ2-3 | TRBV18 | TGTGCCAGCTCACCGACTAGCGGGAGTACAGATACGCAGTATTTT | CASSPTSGSTDTQYF
. | . | TRBJ2-7 | TRBV7-9 | TGTGCCAGCAGCTATGGACAGGGAGGGAACGAGCAGTACTTC | CASSYGQGGNEQYF
. | . | TRBJ1-1 | TRBV4-2 | TGTGCCAGCAGCCAAGAAGGGGCAGCCAACACTGAAGCTTTCTTT | CASSQEGAANTEAFF
. | . | TRBJ1-1 | TRBV9 | TGTGCCAGCAGCGTAGGGGACTTAAACACTGAAGCTTTCTTT | CASSVGDLNTEAFF
. | TRBD1 | TRBJ2-7 | TRBV28 | TGTGCCAGCCATAGACAGGGCACCTTATACGAGCAGTACTTC | CASHRQGTLYEQYF
. | TRBD2 | TRBJ2-1 | TRBV7-2 | TGTGCCAGCAGTTCCGGGACTAGCACCTACAATGAGCAGTTCTTC | CASSSGTSTYNEQFF
. | TRBD2 | TRBJ2-3 | TRBV2 | TGTGCCAGCAGTAGCGGGGCTAGCACAGATACGCAGTATTTT | CASSSGASTDTQYF